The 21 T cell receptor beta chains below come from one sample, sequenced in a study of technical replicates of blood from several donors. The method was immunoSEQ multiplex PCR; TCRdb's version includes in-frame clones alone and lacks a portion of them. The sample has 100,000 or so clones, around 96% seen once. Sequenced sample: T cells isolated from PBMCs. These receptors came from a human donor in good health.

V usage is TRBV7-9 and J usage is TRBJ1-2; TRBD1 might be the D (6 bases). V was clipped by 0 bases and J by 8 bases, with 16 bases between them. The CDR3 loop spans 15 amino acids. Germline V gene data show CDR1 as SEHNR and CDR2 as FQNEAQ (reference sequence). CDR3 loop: CASSLALPGHAGYTF. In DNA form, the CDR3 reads TGTGCCAGCAGCTTAGCGCTACCGGGACACGCGGGCTACACCTTC. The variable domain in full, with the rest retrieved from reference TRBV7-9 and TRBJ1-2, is DTGVSQNPRHKITKRGQNVTFRCDPISEHNRLYWYRQTLGQGPEFLTYFQNEAQLEKSRLLSDRFSAERPKGSFSTLEIQRTEQGDSAMYLCASSLALPGHAGYTFGSGTRLTVV.

CDR3 DNA sequence: TGTGCCAGCAGTGGTCGGGACTCCTACGAGCAGTACTTC. It yields the protein CASSGRDSYEQYF. The chain combines TRBV28 with TRBJ2-7; D is perhaps TRBD2 (5 bases). Germline V gene lookup returns CDR1 MDHEN and CDR2 SYDVKM. The CDR3 runs to 13 residues. V was clipped by 5 bases and J by 0 bases, with 8 bases between them.

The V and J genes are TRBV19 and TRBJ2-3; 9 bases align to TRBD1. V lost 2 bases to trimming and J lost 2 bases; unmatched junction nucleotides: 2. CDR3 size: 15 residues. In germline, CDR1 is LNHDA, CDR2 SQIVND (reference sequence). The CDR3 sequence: CASSIWDRATDTQYF. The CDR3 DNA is TGTGCCAGTAGTATATGGGACAGGGCCACAGATACGCAGTATTTT.

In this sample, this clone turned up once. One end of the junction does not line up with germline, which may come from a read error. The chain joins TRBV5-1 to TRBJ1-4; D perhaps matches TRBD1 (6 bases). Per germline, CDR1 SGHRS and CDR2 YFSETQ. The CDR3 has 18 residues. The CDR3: CASSLAWGQPLTNKKLFF. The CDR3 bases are TGCGCCAGCAGCTTGGCCTGGGGGCAGCCATTGACTAATAAAAAACTGTTTTTT.

The CDR3 reads CASSFTEGTGANTEAFF. The CDR3 DNA is TGTGCCAGCAGCTTCACCGAGGGGACAGGGGCGAACACTGAAGCTTTCTTT. The rearrangement uses TRBV7-2 and TRBJ1-1; 10 bases are a match to TRBD1. J was trimmed by 1 base and V by 3 bases; bases with no gene match: 8. The CDR3 is 17 residues long. CDR1 is SGHTA, CDR2 FQGNSA, per germline.

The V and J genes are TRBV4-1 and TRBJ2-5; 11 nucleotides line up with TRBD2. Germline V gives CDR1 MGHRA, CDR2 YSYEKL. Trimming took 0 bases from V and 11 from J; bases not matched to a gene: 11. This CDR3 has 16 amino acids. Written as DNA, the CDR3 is TGCGCCAGCAGCCAAGATCCCGGCCTAGCGGGGGGTTTGCAGTACTTC. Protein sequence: CASSQDPGLAGGLQYF.

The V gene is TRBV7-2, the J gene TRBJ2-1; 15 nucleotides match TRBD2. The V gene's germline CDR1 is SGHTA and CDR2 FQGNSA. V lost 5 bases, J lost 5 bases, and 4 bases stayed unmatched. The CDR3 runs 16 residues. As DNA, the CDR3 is TGTGCCAGCAGCCGGACTAGCGGGGGGGCGGACAATGAGCAGTTCTTC. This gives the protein CASSRTSGGADNEQFF.

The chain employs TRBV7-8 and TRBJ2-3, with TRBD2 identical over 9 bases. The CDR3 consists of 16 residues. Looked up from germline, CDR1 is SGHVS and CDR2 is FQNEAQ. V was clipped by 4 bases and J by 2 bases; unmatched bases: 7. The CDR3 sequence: CASSSPLAGLTDTQYF. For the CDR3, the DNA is TGTGCCAGCAGCTCCCCACTAGCGGGTCTCACAGATACGCAGTATTTT.

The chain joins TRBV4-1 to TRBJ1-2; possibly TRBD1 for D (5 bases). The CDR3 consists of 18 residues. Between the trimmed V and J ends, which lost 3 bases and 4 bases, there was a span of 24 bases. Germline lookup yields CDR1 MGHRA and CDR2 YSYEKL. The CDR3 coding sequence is TGCGCCAGCAGCCATGGGTCGTCGGGGGTCGCTCCGGTCTATGGCTACACCTTC. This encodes CASSHGSSGVAPVYGYTF.

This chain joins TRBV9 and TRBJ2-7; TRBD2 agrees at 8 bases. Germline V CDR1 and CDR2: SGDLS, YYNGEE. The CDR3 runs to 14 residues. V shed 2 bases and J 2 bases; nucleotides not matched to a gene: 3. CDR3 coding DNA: TGTGCCAGCAGCGTCGGGACTAGGGCCTACGAGCAGTACTTC. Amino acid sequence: CASSVGTRAYEQYF.

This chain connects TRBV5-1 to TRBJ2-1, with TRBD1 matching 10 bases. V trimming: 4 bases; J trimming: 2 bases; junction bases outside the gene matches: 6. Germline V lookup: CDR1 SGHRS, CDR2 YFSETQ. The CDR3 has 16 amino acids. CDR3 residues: CASSPSGQGAYNEQFF. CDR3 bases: TGCGCCAGCAGCCCCTCAGGACAGGGGGCCTACAATGAGCAGTTCTTC. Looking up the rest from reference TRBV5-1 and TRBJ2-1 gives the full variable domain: KAGVTQTPRYLIKTRGQQVTLSCSPISGHRSVSWYQQTPGQGLQFLFEYFSETQRNKGNFPGRFSGRQFSNSRSEMNVSTLELGDSALYLCASSPSGQGAYNEQFFGPGTRLTVL.

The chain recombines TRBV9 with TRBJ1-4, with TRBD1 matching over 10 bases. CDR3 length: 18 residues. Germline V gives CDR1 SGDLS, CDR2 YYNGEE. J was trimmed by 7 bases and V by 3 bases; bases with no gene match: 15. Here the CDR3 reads CASSANGEADRGFEKLFF. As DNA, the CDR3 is TGTGCCAGCAGCGCAAACGGAGAAGCGGACAGGGGGTTTGAAAAACTGTTTTTT.

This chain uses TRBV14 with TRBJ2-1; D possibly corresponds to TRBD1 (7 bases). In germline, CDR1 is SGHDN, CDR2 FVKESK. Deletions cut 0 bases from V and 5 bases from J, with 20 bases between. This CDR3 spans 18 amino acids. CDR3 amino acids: CASSQDLSSQGGDNEQFF. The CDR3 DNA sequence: TGTGCCAGCAGCCAAGATCTGTCTTCCCAGGGGGGCGACAATGAGCAGTTCTTC. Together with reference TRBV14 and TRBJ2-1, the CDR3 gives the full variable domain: EAGVTQFPSHSVIEKGQTVTLRCDPISGHDNLYWYRRVMGKEIKFLLHFVKESKQDESGMPNNRFLAERTGGTYSTLKVQPAELEDSGVYFCASSQDLSSQGGDNEQFFGPGTRLTVL.

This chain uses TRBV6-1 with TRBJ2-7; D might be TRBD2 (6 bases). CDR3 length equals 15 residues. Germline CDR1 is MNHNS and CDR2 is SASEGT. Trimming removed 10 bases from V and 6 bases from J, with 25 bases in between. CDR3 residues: CATIGGLALSSEQYF. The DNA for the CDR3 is TGTGCCACCATAGGAGGGTTGGCTTTGTCGAGCGAGCAGTACTTC.

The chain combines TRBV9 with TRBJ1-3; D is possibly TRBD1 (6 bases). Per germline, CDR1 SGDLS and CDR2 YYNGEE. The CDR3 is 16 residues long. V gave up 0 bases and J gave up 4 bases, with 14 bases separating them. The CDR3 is CASSVGGGREGNTIYF. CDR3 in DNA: TGTGCCAGCAGCGTAGGGGGGGGGCGCGAAGGAAACACCATATATTTT. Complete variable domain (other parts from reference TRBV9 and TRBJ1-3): DSGVTQTPKHLITATGQRVTLRCSPRSGDLSVYWYQQSLDQGLQFLIQYYNGEERAKGNILERFSAQQFPDLHSELNLSSLELGDSALYFCASSVGGGREGNTIYFGEGSWLTVV.

CDR3 loop: CASSQGRGTSEKLFF. CDR3 in DNA: TGTGCCAGCAGCCAAGGGCGGGGCACCAGTGAAAAACTGTTTTTT. The gene calls are TRBV14 and TRBJ1-4; D perhaps matches TRBD1 (5 bases). This CDR3 is built from 15 residues. Germline-derived CDR1 and CDR2 are SGHDN and FVKESK. Trimming took off 1 base at V and 7 bases at J, with 13 bases between the two ends.

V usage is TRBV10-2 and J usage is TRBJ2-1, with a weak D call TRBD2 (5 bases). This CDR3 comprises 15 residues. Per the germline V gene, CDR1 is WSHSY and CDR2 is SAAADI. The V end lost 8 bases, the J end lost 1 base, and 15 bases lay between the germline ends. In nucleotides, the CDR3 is TGCGCCAGCCGGGATCCGAGAGCATCCTACAATGAGCAGTTCTTC. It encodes CASRDPRASYNEQFF.

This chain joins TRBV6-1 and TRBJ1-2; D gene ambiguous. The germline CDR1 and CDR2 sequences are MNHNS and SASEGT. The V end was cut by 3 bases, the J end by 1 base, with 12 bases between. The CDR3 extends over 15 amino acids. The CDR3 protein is CASSDRSNYNYGYTF. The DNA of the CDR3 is TGTGCCAGCAGTGATCGCTCAAACTATAACTATGGCTACACCTTC.

The CDR3 DNA follows: TGTGCCAGCCCGGGGCGGACAGGGTTAATCTACAATGAGCAGTTCTTC. Translation gives CASPGRTGLIYNEQFF. V usage is TRBV7-9 and J usage is TRBJ2-1; 8 nucleotides match TRBD1. With V trimmed by 8 bases and J by 3 bases, 12 bases remained unmatched. CDR1 and CDR2 from the germline V gene are SEHNR and FQNEAQ (reference sequence). The CDR3 has 16 residues.

CDR3 residues: CASSPGYSGNTIYF. The CDR3 nucleotides are TGTGCCAGCAGCCCAGGATACTCTGGAAACACCATATATTTT. The rearrangement uses TRBV5-4 and TRBJ1-3; D unresolved. Germline V CDR1 and CDR2: SGHNT, YYREEE (reference sequence). The CDR3 spans 14 residues. V was clipped by 4 bases and J by 0 bases, with 8 bases between them.

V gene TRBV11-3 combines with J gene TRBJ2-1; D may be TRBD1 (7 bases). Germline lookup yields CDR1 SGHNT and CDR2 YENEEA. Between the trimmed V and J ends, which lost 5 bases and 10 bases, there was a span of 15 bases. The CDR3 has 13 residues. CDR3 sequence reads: CASSTRQGLEQFF. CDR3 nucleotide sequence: TGTGCCAGCAGCACCCGACAGGGACTCGAGCAGTTCTTC. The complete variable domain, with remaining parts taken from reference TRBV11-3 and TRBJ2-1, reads EAGVVQSPRYKIIEKKQPVAFWCNPISGHNTLYWYLQNLGQGPELLIRYENEEAVDDSQLPKDRFSAERLKGVDSTLKIQPAELGDSAVYLCASSTRQGLEQFFGPGTRLTVL.